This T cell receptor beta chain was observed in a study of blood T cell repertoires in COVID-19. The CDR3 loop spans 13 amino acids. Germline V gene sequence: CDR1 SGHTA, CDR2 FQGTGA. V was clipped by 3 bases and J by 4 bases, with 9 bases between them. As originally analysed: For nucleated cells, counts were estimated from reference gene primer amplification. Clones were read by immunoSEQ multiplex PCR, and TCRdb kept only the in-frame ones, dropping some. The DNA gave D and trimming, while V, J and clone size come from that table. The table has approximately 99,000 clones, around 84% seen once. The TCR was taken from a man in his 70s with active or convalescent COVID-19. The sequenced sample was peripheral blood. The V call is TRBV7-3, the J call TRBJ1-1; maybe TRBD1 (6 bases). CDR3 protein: CASSFSGATEAFF. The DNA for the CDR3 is TGTGCCAGCAGCTTCTCAGGGGCCACTGAAGCTTTCTTT. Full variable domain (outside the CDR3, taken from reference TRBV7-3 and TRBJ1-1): GAGVSQTPSNKVTEKGKYVELRCDPISGHTALYWYRQSLGQGPEFLIYFQGTGAADDSGLPNDRFFAVRPEGSVSTLKIQRTERGDSAVYLCASSFSGATEAFFGQGTRLTVV.